The rows below give T cell receptor beta chains drawn from one sample of a study of T cell responses to AZD1222 COVID-19 vaccine. Method: immunoSEQ multiplex PCR; TCRdb's copy keeps in-frame clones and lacks some. The table records around 52,000 clones, around 88% of them present only once. Sample: peripheral blood, taken on day 0 of AZD1222 vaccination. These receptors were collected from an adult in good health. CDR3s include the opening cysteine and the closing phenylalanine or tryptophan. A D gene is named only where the DNA matches it firmly. Size tells how often a clone was seen (once, few, many) or the class of an expanded clone, and some rows leave it out.

j_call clone_size d_call v_call cdr3_nt cdr3_aa
TRBJ1-1 - TRBD1 TRBV12-3/TRBV12-4 TGTGCCAGCAGTTGGCCGGGACAGAGAAGGGCTTTCTTT CASSWPGQRRAFF
TRBJ1-2 - - TRBV4-3 TGCGCCAGCAGCCAAGATGGGGAGCCGCATGATGGCTACACCTTC CASSQDGEPHDGYTF
TRBJ2-1 - TRBD2 TRBV7-8 TGTGCCAGCAGCCCTAGGACTAGCGGGCTCGACAATGAGCAGTTCTTC CASSPRTSGLDNEQFF
TRBJ1-1 - - TRBV6-1 TGTGCCAGCAGTGAATTTGGGGCTCTTACAAGTGGGGCTTTCTTT CASSEFGALTSGAFF
TRBJ2-7 medium-sized - TRBV27 TGTGCCAGCAGTCTCGTGCCGGGACTCTCCTACGAGCAGTACTTC CASSLVPGLSYEQYF
TRBJ1-3 - - TRBV6-5 TGTGCCAGCAGTTCGCTGAGGAACTCTGGAAACACCATATATTTT CASSSLRNSGNTIYF
TRBJ1-4 - - TRBV5-1 TGCGCCAGCAGCCCTCTGGGGCAGGGAGATGAAAAACTGTTTTTT CASSPLGQGDEKLFF
TRBJ2-3 - - TRBV13 TGTGCCAGCAGCTCGGACTGGACTAGCACAGATACGCAGTATTTT CASSSDWTSTDTQYF
TRBJ1-1 - - TRBV7-2 TGTGCCAGCAGCCTAGAGTGGGGGGGAATGACTGAAGCTTTCTTT CASSLEWGGMTEAFF
TRBJ1-5 - - TRBV21-1 TGTGCCAGCAGCAAAGGCTTAGGGAGGCGCAATCAGCCCCAGCATTTT CASSKGLGRRNQPQHF
TRBJ1-1 - - TRBV11-3 TGTGCCAGCAGCCTGGGACCAGGGCTGAACACTGAAGCTTTCTTT CASSLGPGLNTEAFF
TRBJ1-2 few TRBD1 TRBV5-5 TGTGCCAGCAGCTTGGCCGGAGGACAGGGGAATTGGGGCTACACCTTC CASSLAGGQGNWGYTF
TRBJ1-4 - - TRBV4-2 TGTGCCAGCAGCCAACCCTCTAGGGGGGGAAGTGAAAAACTGTTTTTT CASSQPSRGGSEKLFF
TRBJ2-7 - - TRBV6-5 TGTGCCAGCAGCCTCGGACGTGAGGACTACGAGCAGTACTTC CASSLGREDYEQYF
TRBJ1-1 once TRBD1 TRBV5-1 TGCGCCAGCAGCTTGCCGGCAGGGGGGCAGAACACTGAAGCTTTCTTT CASSLPAGGQNTEAFF
TRBJ2-3 - - TRBV7-2 TGTGCCAGCAGCTTAGCGGTTGGACGCGTTGCAGGAGATACGCAGTATTTT CASSLAVGRVAGDTQYF
TRBJ2-1 - - TRBV9 TGTGCCAGCAGCGATGATTTGAGTCCAGTCGGAGTTGAGCAGTTCTTC CASSDDLSPVGVEQFF
TRBJ2-7 - TRBD1 TRBV5-1 TGCGCCAGCAGCTCGACAGGGGGCGGCTACGAGCAGTACTTC CASSSTGGGYEQYF
TRBJ2-3 - TRBD2 TRBV7-3 TGTGCCAGCAGCCCAGAGGGCGGGGGGGCGCAGACAGATACGCAGTATTTT CASSPEGGGAQTDTQYF
TRBJ1-5 once - TRBV28 TGTGCCAGCAGTTTATTGGGTAACCGTCAGCCCCAGCATTTT CASSLLGNRQPQHF
TRBJ1-1 - TRBD1 TRBV5-1 TGCGCCAGCAGCCCCTCAGACAGGGCGGGCACTGAAGCTTTCTTT CASSPSDRAGTEAFF
TRBJ2-2 - TRBD2 TRBV5-4 TGTGCCAGCATAGGGACTAGCGGAGCCGCCGGGGAGCTGTTTTTT CASIGTSGAAGELFF
TRBJ2-7 - - TRBV19 TGTGCCAGTAGTATGGTCCCATCAACCTACGAGCAGTACTTC CASSMVPSTYEQYF
TRBJ1-1 - - TRBV7-3 TGTGCCAGCAGACGCGGAGGAGCGAACACTGAAGCTTTCTTT CASRRGGANTEAFF
TRBJ2-7 - - TRBV7-9 TGTGCCAGCAGCTCAATCAGGGGACCGACATCCCTCGAGCAGTACTTC CASSSIRGPTSLEQYF
TRBJ1-1 - - TRBV5-1 TGCGCCAGCAGCTTGGCCCGCTCCTCGGGCAGCACTGAAGCTTTCTTT CASSLARSSGSTEAFF
TRBJ1-5 - - TRBV27 TGTGCCAGCAGTTTAGAGGGCGGCCAGCCCCAGCATTTT CASSLEGGQPQHF
TRBJ2-1 - TRBD1 TRBV5-1 TGCGCCAGCAGCCAGGGACAGGGATCGGTGAATGAGCAGTTCTTC CASSQGQGSVNEQFF
TRBJ2-7 - - TRBV30 TGTGCCTGGAGTTGGGGGCGAACCTACGAGCAGTACTTC CAWSWGRTYEQYF
TRBJ1-1 - - TRBV7-9 TGTGCCAGCAGGGGTCCGGACAGTTTGTTGTACACTGAAGCTTTCTTT CASRGPDSLLYTEAFF
TRBJ1-2 - - TRBV29-1 TGCAGCGTTGAGGCGGCGGGGTTGGAGAATGGCTACACCTTC CSVEAAGLENGYTF
TRBJ1-1 - - TRBV7-9 TGTGCCAGCAGCTATTTAGGTCCTCCAAACACTGAAGCTTTCTTT CASSYLGPPNTEAFF
TRBJ2-3 - - TRBV4-1 TGCGCCAGCAGCAGACAGACACGGGACATAATACCAGATACGCAGTATTTT CASSRQTRDIIPDTQYF
TRBJ1-1 - - TRBV4-3 TGCGCCAGCAGCCAAGACCTGCGGACTTTATTGAACACTGAAGCTTTCTTT CASSQDLRTLLNTEAFF
TRBJ2-5 - - TRBV7-3 TGTGCCAGCAGCTTATCCCCAGGGGAGGGAAGGACCCAGTACTTC CASSLSPGEGRTQYF
TRBJ1-4 - - TRBV6-6 TGTGCCAGCAGTTACTCGCCTTGGGGCGAAAAACTGTTTTTT CASSYSPWGEKLFF
TRBJ2-7 - TRBD1 TRBV30 TGTGCCTGGGGGACAGGAGGTCCCTACGAGCAGTACTTC CAWGTGGPYEQYF
TRBJ1-1 - - TRBV10-3 TGTGCCTCAAGCCGGGGAGAGAACACTGAAGCTTTCTTT CASSRGENTEAFF
TRBJ2-7 - - TRBV3-1/TRBV3-2 TGTGCCAGCAGCCAAGATTCTAACTACCTCCTATACGAGCAGTACTTC CASSQDSNYLLYEQYF
TRBJ1-1 - - TRBV10-3 TGTGCCACCTCCCACAGTTGGGACACTGAAGCTTTCTTT CATSHSWDTEAFF
TRBJ1-2 - TRBD1 TRBV4-3 TGCGCCAGCAGCCTCGGGACAGGGGGCCCGGGGGGCTACACCTTC CASSLGTGGPGGYTF
TRBJ1-6 - - TRBV7-9 TGTGCCAGCAGCAGGGGTAATTGGGATTCACCCCTCCACTTT CASSRGNWDSPLHF
TRBJ2-1 - - TRBV4-2 TGTGCCAGCAGCCTATCTAACACTGACTACAATGAGCAGTTCTTC CASSLSNTDYNEQFF
TRBJ2-1 - TRBD1 TRBV3-1/TRBV3-2 TGTGCCAGCAGCCAAGGGCGTGACAGGGTACCGTACAATGAGCAGTTCTTC CASSQGRDRVPYNEQFF
TRBJ2-3 - - TRBV2 TGTGCCAGCTGGAGGGATACGCAGTATTTT CASWRDTQYF
TRBJ1-2 - - TRBV5-4 TGTGCCAGCAGCCACCCCGGGACGGGCGACTATGGCTACACCTTC CASSHPGTGDYGYTF
TRBJ2-5 - - TRBV30 TGTGCCTGGAGTCCCGCCCACCATAACAGGGAGGGGGGAAAGACCCAGTACTTC CAWSPAHHNREGGKTQYF
TRBJ1-1 - TRBD1 TRBV6-5 TGTGCCAGCAGTTCTCGAGACAGGGGCACTGAAGCTTTCTTT CASSSRDRGTEAFF
TRBJ1-6 - TRBD1 TRBV28 TGTGCCAGCAGTTCATATACCCTCTGGACAGGAGGAACACCCCTCCACTTT CASSSYTLWTGGTPLHF
TRBJ2-7 - - TRBV7-3 TGTGCCAGCAGCTTACAATGGGACTACGAGCAGTACTTC CASSLQWDYEQYF
TRBJ2-2 - - TRBV4-1 - CASSQEEGRTFGANTGELFF
TRBJ2-3 - TRBD2 TRBV9 TGTGCCAGCAGCGTAGCTGGACTAGCCGAGGGTGATACGCAGTATTTT CASSVAGLAEGDTQYF
TRBJ2-6 - TRBD2 TRBV2 TGTGCCAGCAGAAGGAGAGGACTAGCGACACGCTCTGGGGCCAACGTCCTGACTTTC CASRRRGLATRSGANVLTF
TRBJ2-7 - TRBD1 TRBV29-1 TGCAGCGTTGAAGATGGGGACAGGGGTCTTTACTCCTACGAGCAGTACTTC CSVEDGDRGLYSYEQYF